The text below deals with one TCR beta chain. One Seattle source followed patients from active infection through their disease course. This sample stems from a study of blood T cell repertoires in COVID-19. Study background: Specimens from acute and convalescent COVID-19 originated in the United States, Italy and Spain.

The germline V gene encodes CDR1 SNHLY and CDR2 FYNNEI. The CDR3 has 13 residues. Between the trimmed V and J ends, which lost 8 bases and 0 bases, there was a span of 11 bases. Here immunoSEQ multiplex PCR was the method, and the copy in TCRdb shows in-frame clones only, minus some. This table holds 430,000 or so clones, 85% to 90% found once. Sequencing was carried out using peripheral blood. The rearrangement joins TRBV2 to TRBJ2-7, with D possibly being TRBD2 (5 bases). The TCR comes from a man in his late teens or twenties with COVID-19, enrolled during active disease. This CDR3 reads CASGSGFSYEQYF. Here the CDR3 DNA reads TGTGCCAGCGGGAGCGGTTTCTCCTACGAGCAGTACTTC.